This entry describes one TCR beta chain. TCR beta was sequenced from blood CD8+ and CD4+ T cells. The germline V gene has CDR1 SGHRS and CDR2 YFSETQ. The CDR3 is 14 amino acids. The V gene lost 4 bases and the J gene lost 4 bases, with 13 bases spanning the gap. These data belong to a study of CD8 T cells in Susac syndrome. RNA amounts of about 0.5 to 1 ug underwent reverse transcription with random hexamers. TCRdb re-derived calls from the immunoSEQ multiplex PCR reads in MiXCR, one entry per CDR3 protein. The table includes 250,000 to 300,000 distinct CDR3 sequences, roughly 81% detected once. This TCR was recovered from a human donor with multiple sclerosis. The chain couples TRBV5-1 to TRBJ2-3; tentatively, D is TRBD1 (6 bases). The sample comprised CD8+ T cells from PBMCs. The CDR3, as DNA: TGCGCCAGCAGCCCCCGGACAGACGCAGATACGCAGTATTTT. It codes for CASSPRTDADTQYF.